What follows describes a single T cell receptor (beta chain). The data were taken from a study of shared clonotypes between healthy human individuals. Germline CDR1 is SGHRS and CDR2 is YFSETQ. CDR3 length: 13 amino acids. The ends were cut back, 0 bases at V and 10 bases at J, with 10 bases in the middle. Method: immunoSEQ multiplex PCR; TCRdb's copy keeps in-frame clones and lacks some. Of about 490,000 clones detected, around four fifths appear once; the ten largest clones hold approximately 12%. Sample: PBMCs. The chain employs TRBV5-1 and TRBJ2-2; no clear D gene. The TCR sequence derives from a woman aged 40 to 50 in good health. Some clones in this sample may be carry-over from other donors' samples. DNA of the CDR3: TGCGCCAGCAGCTTGGTGGCCGCTGAGGAGCTGTTTTTT. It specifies CASSLVAAEELFF.